These 5 T cell receptor beta chains share one sample of origin, sequenced in a study of T-cell reconstitution after alpha-beta-depleted transplantation in children. It was with unique molecular identifiers that the TCRbeta library was prepared. TCRdb analysed the PCR reads with MiXCR anew, one entry per CDR3 protein. The sample has about 470,000 distinct CDR3 sequences; 43% are singletons. Sequenced material: PBMCs, taken before TCRalphabeta/CD19-depleted stem cell transplant. Receptors originate from a girl aged 2-10 years with aplastic anemia, due to receive a stem cell transplant.

This clonotype was counted at least ten times. J is TRBJ1-2 and V is TRBV15, with D perhaps matching TRBD1 (6 bases). Trimming left V 8 bases short and J 6 bases short, with 13 bases between. The CDR3 loop spans 12 amino acids. The V gene's germline CDR1 is LNHNV and CDR2 YYDKDF (reference sequence). CDR3: CATSRGRDGYTF. The CDR3 DNA sequence: TGTGCCACCTCCAGGGGCAGGGATGGCTACACCTTC.

This clonotype appeared many times. V is TRBV14 and J is TRBJ2-7; a possible D gene is TRBD1 (5 bases). Germline CDR1 and CDR2: SGHDN and FVKESK. This CDR3 is 15 amino acids long. Trimming left V 1 base short and J 9 bases short, with 19 bases between. CDR3 coding DNA: TGTGCCAGCAGCCAAGGACGGACACCAGTACGAGGGCAGTACTTC. Protein product: CASSQGRTPVRGQYF.

This clonotype was observed at least ten times. The chain recombines TRBV7-9 with TRBJ2-1; D may be TRBD1 (5 bases). V was pared by 3 bases and J by 9 bases, with 18 bases between. The CDR3 has 15 amino acids. The germline V gene has CDR1 SEHNR and CDR2 FQNEAQ (reference sequence). The CDR3 DNA is TGTGCCAGCAGCTTTTCGGAGACAGCGTCCGGTGAGCAGTTCTTC. This encodes CASSFSETASGEQFF.

This clonotype showed up just a few times. This sequence joins TRBV30 and TRBJ1-2; 10 bases are shared with TRBD1. V shed 2 bases, J shed 7 bases, and the junction held 7 bases outside the gene matches. Germline CDR1 and CDR2: GTSNPN and SVGIG (reference sequence). The CDR3 extends over 14 amino acids. DNA for the CDR3: TGTGCCTGGAGTCCCGGGACAGGGGCTGGTGGCTACACCTTC. Protein: CAWSPGTGAGGYTF.

This clonotype was recorded at least ten times. This chain joins TRBV10-3 and TRBJ2-7; 8 bases map to TRBD2. The CDR3 extends over 13 amino acids. Trimming removed 6 bases from V and 1 base from J; junction bases left unmatched: 2. CDR1 and CDR2 (germline): ENHRY, SYGVKD. The CDR3 sequence: CAIRAGGSYEQYF. CDR3 DNA sequence: TGTGCCATCAGGGCGGGAGGTTCCTACGAGCAGTACTTC.